Below, 25 T cell receptor beta chains from the same sample are listed, as sequenced in a study of CD8+ T cells in alopecia areata. Sequencing used cDNA as its template, made by extracting RNA and reverse transcribing it. Using immunoSEQ multiplex PCR, the repertoire was profiled, and TCRdb retains in-frame clones only, with some absent. The sample yields approximately 170,000 clones, around 59% seen once. Treatment specified: oral pan-JAK inhibitor, 5-10 mg twice daily. The material sequenced was CD4+ T cells sorted from blood, taken at week 24, from a patient treated with tofacitinib. The receptors stem from a human donor with alopecia areata.

The V gene is TRBV7-8, the J gene TRBJ2-3; D tentatively reads TRBD1 or TRBD2 (5 bases each). The CDR3 covers 12 residues. Trimming took 5 bases from V and 4 from J, leaving 7 bases between them. Per germline, CDR1 SGHVS and CDR2 FQNEAQ. This CDR3 reads CASSGGADTQYF. The CDR3 DNA sequence: TGTGCCAGCAGCGGGGGTGCAGATACGCAGTATTTT.

CDR3: CASSEGLAGGRSTDTQYF. The CDR3 bases are TGTGCCAGCAGCGAGGGACTAGCGGGGGGGAGGAGTACAGATACGCAGTATTTT. V usage is TRBV7-8 and J usage is TRBJ2-3; 16 bases line up with TRBD2. CDR1 is SGHVS and CDR2 is FQNEAQ in the germline V gene. The CDR3 is made up of 18 amino acids. V was clipped by 5 bases and J by 3 bases; unmatched bases: 8. The whole variable domain, filled in from reference TRBV7-8 and TRBJ2-3, reads GAGVSQSPRYKVAKRGQDVALRCDPISGHVSLFWYQQALGQGPEFLTYFQNEAQLDKSGLPSDRFFAERPEGSVSTLKIQRTQQEDSAVYLCASSEGLAGGRSTDTQYFGPGTRLTVL.

V usage is TRBV27 and J usage is TRBJ1-6; D uncertain. V lost 4 bases and J 13 bases, leaving 20 bases between the germline ends. CDR1 MNHEY and CDR2 SMNVEV come from the germline V gene (reference sequence). The CDR3 runs to 15 residues. The CDR3 loop is CASSSLQPPPKPLHF. The DNA of the CDR3 is TGTGCCAGCAGTTCATTACAGCCACCACCGAAGCCCCTCCACTTT.

The rearrangement uses TRBV30 and TRBJ2-3; D possibly corresponds to TRBD2 (6 bases). Trimming left V 0 bases short and J 6 bases short, with 13 bases between. Germline CDR1 is GTSNPN and CDR2 is SVGIG (reference sequence). The CDR3 extends over 14 amino acids. CDR3 amino acids: CAWSVRTNGDTQYF. For the CDR3, the DNA is TGTGCCTGGAGTGTACGGACTAACGGGGATACGCAGTATTTT.

In nucleotides, the CDR3 is TGTGCCAGCAGCTTGGGACAGGAACACTTCTATGGCTACACCTTC. Encoded protein: CASSLGQEHFYGYTF. The rearrangement joins TRBV5-6 to TRBJ1-2, with D perhaps matching TRBD1 (6 bases). The length of the CDR3 is 15 residues. The germline V gene has CDR1 SGHDT and CDR2 YYEEEE. The V gene lost 0 bases and the J gene lost 4 bases, with 13 bases spanning the gap. Supplemented by reference TRBV5-6 and TRBJ1-2, the full variable domain reads DAGVTQSPTHLIKTRGQQVTLRCSPKSGHDTVSWYQQALGQGPQFIFQYYEEEERQRGNFPDRFSGHQFPNYSSELNVNALLLGDSALYLCASSLGQEHFYGYTFGSGTRLTVV.

The chain recombines TRBV6-1 with TRBJ1-1; D gene ambiguous. Trimming removed 2 bases from V and 2 bases from J, with 6 bases in between. The CDR3 is 13 residues long. Germline V CDR1 and CDR2: MNHNS, SASEGT. The CDR3 here is CASSEQRNTEAFF. CDR3 sequence (DNA): TGTGCCAGCAGTGAACAACGTAACACTGAAGCTTTCTTT.

This clone was observed a few times. The same CDR3 also results from other DNA sequences found in this sample. The CDR3 nucleotides are TGTGCCATCAGTGAACCAGACCAGCCCCAGCATTTT. Encoded protein: CAISEPDQPQHF. J is TRBJ1-5 and V is TRBV10-3; D unresolved. This CDR3 contains 12 residues. V lost 3 bases and J lost 7, with 7 bases in between. Per germline, CDR1 ENHRY and CDR2 SYGVKD.

The chain has TRBV29-1 and TRBJ1-2; D perhaps matches TRBD1 (6 bases). Trimming cost V 7 bases and J 8 bases, with 17 bases left between them. Germline CDR1 reads SQVTM; CDR2 reads ANQGSEA. The CDR3 covers 12 residues. In DNA form, the CDR3 reads TGCAGCGGCACGTCGGGGGCGACAGGCTACACCTTC. It yields the protein CSGTSGATGYTF.

This clone was seen more than once but under ten times. The chain joins TRBV5-6 to TRBJ1-2; D uncertain. The CDR3 is made up of 14 amino acids. Germline CDR1 and CDR2: SGHDT and YYEEEE. Between the trimmed V and J ends, which lost 2 bases and 2 bases, there was a span of 10 bases. Here the CDR3 reads CASSFSTKNYGYTF. In nucleotides, the CDR3 is TGTGCCAGCAGCTTTTCGACCAAGAACTATGGCTACACCTTC.

V usage is TRBV27 and J usage is TRBJ1-1; 7 bases map to TRBD1. CDR1 MNHEY and CDR2 SMNVEV come from the germline V gene (reference sequence). J gave up 1 base and V 10 bases, and 6 bases lay outside the gene matches. The CDR3 sequence is 13 residues long. The CDR3 DNA sequence: TGTGCCATCACGGGACAGAAGAACACTGAAGCTTTCTTT. This sequence encodes CAITGQKNTEAFF.

The chain carries TRBV29-1 and TRBJ2-7; TRBD1 aligns across 9 bases. Germline V gives CDR1 SQVTM, CDR2 ANQGSEA. With V trimmed by 4 bases and J by 0 bases, 7 bases remained unmatched. The CDR3 has 15 amino acids. CDR3 nucleotides: TGCAGCGTTGTCCTGGGACAGGGAAGCTCCTACGAGCAGTACTTC. Translated: CSVVLGQGSSYEQYF.

This clone was seen only a few times. The chain uses TRBV21-1 and TRBJ2-4; no check of the table's D call, TRBD2, against the DNA was made. TRBV21-1 is designated a pseudogene. The CDR3 loop spans 13 amino acids. The CDR3 sequence is CASSKSPSAAQYF. The CDR3 DNA reads as TGTGCCAGCAGCAAATCCCCCTCCGCGGCTCAGTACTTC.

The sample holds a few counts of this clone. CDR3 bases: TGCAGCGTCAGACAGACTATCTCCTACGAGCAGTACTTC. Amino acids: CSVRQTISYEQYF. The rearrangement joins TRBV29-1 to TRBJ2-7; D is perhaps TRBD1 or TRBD2 (5 bases each). Trimming left V 6 bases short and J 0 bases short, with 12 bases between. This CDR3 is built from 13 residues. The germline CDR1 and CDR2 sequences are SQVTM and ANQGSEA.

The chain carries TRBV7-8 and TRBJ1-1; no clear D. The CDR3 extends over 13 amino acids. In germline, CDR1 is SGHVS, CDR2 FQNEAQ. The V end lost 7 bases, the J end lost 3 bases, and 12 bases lay between the germline ends. The CDR3 nucleotides read TGTGCCAGCACCCCGAAGCGGGACACTGAAGCTTTCTTT. Amino acids: CASTPKRDTEAFF.

The rearrangement links TRBV14 to TRBJ2-2; the match to TRBD1 covers 9 bases. The germline V gene encodes CDR1 SGHDN and CDR2 FVKESK. This CDR3 has 14 residues. After removal of 1 base from V and 14 bases from J, the junction contained 8 bases not matched to a gene. As DNA, the CDR3 is TGTGCCAGCAGCCAAGGACCAGGGACAGGGCTCCTGTTTTTT. Amino acids: CASSQGPGTGLLFF.

The J gene is TRBJ1-6, the V gene TRBV30; 8 bases are a match to TRBD1. Germline V CDR1 and CDR2: GTSNPN, SVGIG (reference sequence). Trimming removed 3 bases from V and 6 bases from J; junction bases left unmatched: 1. The CDR3 runs 13 residues. The CDR3 DNA sequence: TGTGCCTGGAGAGGACAGGGTAATTCACCCCTCCACTTT. Translation: CAWRGQGNSPLHF.

Only a few counts were recorded for this clone. This chain links TRBV29-1 with TRBJ2-7, with D possibly TRBD1 on 6 matching bases. Germline CDR1 and CDR2: SQVTM and ANQGSEA. This CDR3 comprises 14 residues. V lost 4 bases and J lost 0, with 13 bases in between. DNA for the CDR3: TGCAGCGTTGTAGGAAGGGACACCTCCTACGAGCAGTACTTC. This encodes CSVVGRDTSYEQYF.

The chain is built from TRBV7-9 and TRBJ1-1; 7 positions agree with TRBD1. With 5 bases clipped from V and 0 bases from J, the junction kept 12 bases outside the gene matches. The CDR3 spans 17 residues. Germline V gene data show CDR1 as SEHNR and CDR2 as FQNEAQ (reference sequence). The chain's CDR3 is CASSMTGSENLNTEAFF. CDR3 nucleotides: TGTGCCAGCAGCATGACAGGGTCGGAAAACTTGAACACTGAAGCTTTCTTT.

The chain has TRBV11-1 and TRBJ2-3; no firm D call. V was cut by 2 bases and J by 1 base, with 7 bases left in between. Germline V gene lookup returns CDR1 SGHAT and CDR2 FQDESV (reference sequence). This CDR3 is built from 14 residues. The CDR3 DNA is TGTGCCAGCAGCTTAAATGCCGGCACAGATACGCAGTATTTT. Its protein is CASSLNAGTDTQYF.

The chain has TRBV4-1 and TRBJ2-1, with 8 bases identical to TRBD2. The J segment lost 0 bases and the V segment lost 4 bases, leaving 8 bases of the junction unmatched. CDR1 is MGHRA and CDR2 is YSYEKL in the germline V gene. This CDR3 is built from 17 residues. The CDR3 DNA reads TGCGCCAGCAGCCCGGGGGGGCGAGGGGGCTCCTACAATGAGCAGTTCTTC. It specifies CASSPGGRGGSYNEQFF.

Comments on this clone: The sample carries other DNA sequences with the same CDR3. The chain couples TRBV29-1 to TRBJ1-5; D gene unclear. The CDR3 length is 12 residues. CDR1 is SQVTM, CDR2 ANQGSEA, per germline. V lost 6 bases and J lost 0, with 6 bases in between. CDR3 DNA sequence: TGCAGCGTGCGGGATAGCAATCAGCCCCAGCATTTT. Its protein is CSVRDSNQPQHF. The variable domain in full, completed from reference TRBV29-1 and TRBJ1-5, reads SAVISQKPSRDICQRGTSLTIQCQVDSQVTMMFWYRQQPGQSLTLIATANQGSEATYESGFVIDKFPISRPNLTFSTLTVSNMSPEDSSIYLCSVRDSNQPQHFGDGTRLSIL.

This clone was recorded only once. This rearrangement joins TRBV5-1 to TRBJ1-2, with D hard to call. V lost 2 bases and J 0 bases, leaving 11 bases between the germline ends. The CDR3 runs 15 residues. Germline V lookup: CDR1 SGHRS, CDR2 YFSETQ. CDR3 coding DNA: TGCGCCAGCAGCTTTGGAAGTGGAACTAACTATGGCTACACCTTC. Amino acid sequence: CASSFGSGTNYGYTF.

V and J are TRBV5-1 and TRBJ2-1, with 11 positions matching TRBD2. There are 13 residues in the CDR3. After removal of 7 bases from V and 5 bases from J, the junction contained 2 bases not matched to a gene. Germline V gives CDR1 SGHRS, CDR2 YFSETQ. This CDR3 is CASQTSGNNEQFF. CDR3 DNA: TGCGCCAGCCAGACTAGCGGGAACAATGAGCAGTTCTTC.

This clone was detected only once. This chain joins TRBV30 and TRBJ1-6; D not resolved. The CDR3 sequence is 13 residues long. Per the germline V gene, CDR1 is GTSNPN and CDR2 is SVGIG (reference sequence). V gave up 3 bases and J gave up 10 bases, with 13 bases separating them. Here the CDR3 reads CAWRTPPGSPLHF. Written as DNA, the CDR3 is TGTGCCTGGAGGACACCCCCTGGATCACCCCTCCACTTT.

The chain has TRBV6-1 and TRBJ2-2, with TRBD2 as a possible D gene (5 bases). Trimming removed 7 bases from V and 2 bases from J, with 8 bases in between. Germline V gives CDR1 MNHNS, CDR2 SASEGT. The CDR3 runs 13 residues. CDR3 in amino acids: CASKEGNTGELFF. The DNA of the CDR3 is TGTGCCAGCAAAGAGGGCAACACCGGGGAGCTGTTTTTT.